Listed below are T cell receptor beta chains from one sample, sequenced in a study of identifying expanded T cells in peripheral blood. Sequencing was performed with immunoSEQ multiplex PCR; in TCRdb, only in-frame clones are kept and a portion is missing. The sample holds some 70,000 clones, roughly nine tenths seen once. The sequenced sample was blood. These receptors originate from a person aged 18 to 75 in good health. Each CDR3 is given with its conserved first and last residue. The D gene is left open where the match is weak. Size is omitted from some rows. Given values are once, few, many or a class for expanded clones.

v_gene	d_gene	j_gene	abundance	len	CDR3aa	CDR3nt
TRBV5-1	TRBD2	TRBJ2-3	once	15	CASSLEGTSVDTQYF	TGCGCCAGCAGCTTGGAGGGGACTAGCGTGGATACGCAGTATTTT
TRBV7-2	TRBD1	TRBJ1-5	few	18	CASSLSTGGYRGNQPQHF	TGTGCCAGCAGCTTGTCGACAGGGGGGTATAGGGGCAATCAGCCCCAGCATTTT
TRBV7-8	.	TRBJ2-5	.	17	CASSFLWASYSQETQYF	TGTGCCAGCAGCTTCTTATGGGCCAGTTACTCTCAAGAGACCCAGTACTTC
TRBV5-1	.	TRBJ2-3	once	13	CASSSRASDTQYF	TGCGCCAGCAGCTCGAGGGCGTCAGATACGCAGTATTTT
TRBV4-2	TRBD1	TRBJ1-1	.	16	CASSQELRDRETEAFF	TGTGCCAGCAGCCAAGAACTCCGGGACAGGGAGACTGAAGCTTTCTTT
TRBV7-2	.	TRBJ1-6	once	14	CASSYEGDNSPLHF	TGTGCCAGCAGTTACGAAGGGGATAATTCACCCCTCCACTTT
TRBV11-2	TRBD2	TRBJ2-3	.	14	CASSSQSGRDTQYF	TGTGCCAGCAGCTCACAAAGCGGGAGAGATACGCAGTATTTT
TRBV28	TRBD1	TRBJ1-1	once	16	CASYLDRGRKNTEAFF	TGTGCCAGCTACCTGGACAGGGGGCGGAAGAACACTGAAGCTTTCTTT
TRBV19	.	TRBJ1-5	.	14	CASGGPSGNQPQHF	TGTGCCAGTGGGGGGCCCAGTGGCAATCAGCCCCAGCATTTT
TRBV7-7	TRBD2	TRBJ2-5	.	18	CASSLAPSGGLFQETQYF	TGTGCTAGCAGCTTAGCTCCTAGCGGGGGGTTATTCCAAGAGACCCAGTACTTC
TRBV7-8	.	TRBJ2-7	.	15	CASSLFEHISYEQYF	TGTGCCAGCAGCTTATTTGAGCACATCTCCTACGAGCAGTACTTC
TRBV19	.	TRBJ1-1	.	12	CASSMAGNEAFF	TGTGCCAGTAGTATGGCTGGGAATGAAGCTTTCTTT
TRBV5-4	TRBD1	TRBJ2-7	.	13	CASSPGQINEQYF	TGTGCCAGCAGCCCGGGACAGATCAACGAGCAGTACTTC
TRBV11-2	TRBD1	TRBJ2-4	.	14	CASSHGTDKNIQYF	TGTGCCAGCAGCCATGGGACAGACAAAAACATTCAGTACTTC
TRBV28	TRBD1	TRBJ2-7	.	15	CASSPSGTGWNEQYF	TGTGCCAGCAGTCCGTCCGGGACAGGGTGGAACGAGCAGTACTTC
TRBV2	TRBD2	TRBJ2-5	.	15	CASVRGLADQETQYF	TGTGCCAGCGTCCGGGGACTAGCGGACCAAGAGACCCAGTACTTC
TRBV28	.	TRBJ1-1	few	13	CASSVTENTEAFF	TGTGCCAGCAGTGTGACAGAGAACACTGAAGCTTTCTTT
TRBV4-3	TRBD1	TRBJ1-2	.	17	CASSQGYRGPLVYGYTF	TGCGCCAGCAGCCAAGGTTACAGGGGGCCGTTAGTCTATGGCTACACCTTC